A single sample gave rise to the 17 T cell receptor beta chains below, sequenced in a study of identical twins. Each CDR3 protein gets one entry after TCRdb re-called the 5' RACE reads with MiXCR. This table holds over 250,000 distinct CDR3 sequences, 9.5% found once. These data were also reused for a study on yellow fever vaccine responses in identical twins.

Sequencing used CD8+ T cells sorted from blood. Every receptor here comes from a woman younger than 35 in good health.

This clonotype was observed a few times. The J gene is TRBJ2-5, the V gene TRBV14, with 13 positions matching TRBD2. Trimming cost V 1 base and J 1 base; bases outside gene matches: 9. The CDR3 totals 19 residues. CDR1 is SGHDN and CDR2 is FVKESK in the germline V gene. CDR3 sequence: CASSQGSRLAGGPQETQYF. The CDR3 nucleotides read TGTGCCAGCAGCCAAGGGAGCCGACTAGCGGGAGGCCCCCAAGAGACCCAGTACTTC.

By share, this clonotype ranks as medium-sized. The rearrangement links TRBV20-1 to TRBJ2-7; D unclear. The CDR3 spans 14 residues. Trimming removed 2 bases from V and 1 base from J, with 12 bases in between. Germline loops: CDR1 DFQATT, CDR2 SNEGSKA (reference sequence). CDR3 sequence reads: CSARLLAGSYEQYF. The DNA for the CDR3 is TGCAGTGCTAGACTTCTGGCAGGATCCTACGAGCAGTACTTC.

Many counts were recorded for this clonotype. The rearrangement uses TRBV20-1 and TRBJ1-1; D unresolved. This CDR3 is 12 amino acids long. V lost 2 bases and J lost 3, with 7 bases in between. Germline V gene lookup returns CDR1 DFQATT and CDR2 SNEGSKA (reference sequence). The CDR3 is CSARTGHTEAFF. The CDR3 nucleotides read TGCAGTGCTAGAACTGGGCACACTGAAGCTTTCTTT.

The table lists this clonotype with a few counts. The chain has TRBV5-4 and TRBJ2-3, with D unclear. Germline CDR1 SGHNT, CDR2 YYREEE (reference sequence). This CDR3 region has 15 residues. V lost 2 bases and J 4 bases, leaving 14 bases between the germline ends. CDR3 coding DNA: TGTGCCAGCAGCTTCCCCCGTGAGGTATCAGATACGCAGTATTTT. Encoded protein: CASSFPREVSDTQYF.

This clonotype was detected a few times. The J gene is TRBJ2-3, the V gene TRBV29-1, with unresolved D. The CDR3 extends over 10 amino acids. From germline, CDR1 is SQVTM and CDR2 ANQGSEA. V was clipped by 4 bases and J by 6 bases, with 5 bases between them. This CDR3 is CSVAVDTQYF. CDR3 in DNA: TGCAGCGTTGCAGTCGATACGCAGTATTTT.

This clonotype was detected a few times. The CDR3 region has the DNA TGTGCCACCAGCAGAGATCGGGGGTTGGTCACCGGGGAGCTGTTTTTT. Translating it yields CATSRDRGLVTGELFF. The rearrangement uses TRBV15 and TRBJ2-2, with D perhaps TRBD2 (6 bases). In germline, CDR1 is LNHNV, CDR2 YYDKDF (reference sequence). The CDR3 runs 16 residues. V lost 0 bases, J lost 4 bases, and 12 bases lay in between.

On this clonotype: Its ends do not fully match the called genes, so a read error is possible. The chain joins TRBV20-1 to TRBJ2-1; TRBD2 aligns across 10 bases. The germline V gene has CDR1 DFQATT and CDR2 SNEGSKA (reference sequence). This CDR3 is 16 amino acids long. DNA for the CDR3: TGCTGTGCTAGGGTCCTAGCGGGAGCCTCCTACAATGAGCAGTTCTTC. Protein sequence: CCARVLAGASYNEQFF.

The chain recombines TRBV2 with TRBJ2-7; perhaps TRBD2 as D (5 bases). The CDR3 has 13 amino acids. Germline CDR1 reads SNHLY; CDR2 reads FYNNEI. V was trimmed by 8 bases and J by 1 base, leaving 12 bases between them. The chain's CDR3 is CASGSHPSYEQYF. As DNA, the CDR3 is TGTGCCAGCGGGAGCCACCCGTCCTACGAGCAGTACTTC.

The sample holds a few counts of this clonotype. The genes are TRBV10-1 and TRBJ2-1; 11 bases agree with TRBD2. This CDR3 region has 18 residues. Germline V CDR1 and CDR2: WNHNN, SYGVQD (reference sequence). Trimming cost V 4 bases and J 5 bases; bases outside gene matches: 13. The CDR3 loop reads CASSGPFSSGRLNNEQFF. The CDR3, as DNA: TGCGCCAGCAGTGGGCCCTTTTCTAGCGGGAGGCTCAACAATGAGCAGTTCTTC.

This clonotype occurred many times. The CDR3, as DNA: TGCAGCGTTGAAAGAGAGGCCCAAGGCAATGAGCAGTTCTTC. It codes for CSVEREAQGNEQFF. This rearrangement joins TRBV29-1 to TRBJ2-1; no definite D call. Trimming pared 2 bases from V and 6 bases from J, leaving 14 bases between. Looked up from germline, CDR1 is SQVTM and CDR2 is ANQGSEA. The CDR3 contains 14 residues.

This clonotype has more than one count but fewer than ten. The rearrangement links TRBV15 to TRBJ2-7; 9 bases match TRBD1. V lost 0 bases and J lost 0; bases outside the gene matches: 9. CDR3 length: 18 residues. Germline CDR1 is LNHNV and CDR2 is YYDKDF (reference sequence). The CDR3 here is CATSRDGRGTGSSYEQYF. The CDR3 DNA follows: TGTGCCACCAGCAGAGATGGGCGCGGGACAGGGAGCTCCTACGAGCAGTACTTC.

In its sample, this clonotype was seen a few times. This chain connects TRBV29-1 to TRBJ2-3, with D perhaps TRBD1 (6 bases). The CDR3 is 14 amino acids. Trimming took off 1 base at V and 3 bases at J, with 11 bases between the two ends. In germline, CDR1 is SQVTM, CDR2 ANQGSEA. The CDR3 nucleotides read TGCAGCGTTGAAGGGACAGACACTACAGATACGCAGTATTTT. It encodes CSVEGTDTTDTQYF.

At least ten counts were recorded for this clonotype. V and J are TRBV7-2 and TRBJ2-7; a weak D match, TRBD1 (5 bases). The CDR3 runs to 12 residues. Germline V lookup: CDR1 SGHTA, CDR2 FQGNSA. Deletions cut 4 bases from V and 6 bases from J, with 10 bases between. CDR3 nucleotide sequence: TGTGCCAGCAGCTCCCAGGGTGGCGAGCAGTACTTC. It codes for CASSSQGGEQYF.

The J gene is TRBJ2-5, the V gene TRBV7-8, with 9 bases matching TRBD1. With V trimmed by 3 bases and J by 2 bases, 1 base remained unmatched. The CDR3 has 14 residues. CDR1 SGHVS and CDR2 FQNEAQ come from the germline V gene. The CDR3 DNA sequence: TGTGCCAGCAGCTTCGGGACAGGGCAAGAGACCCAGTACTTC. It yields the protein CASSFGTGQETQYF.

This clonotype was found many times. The chain employs TRBV11-2 and TRBJ2-7; D gene ambiguous. The ends were cut back, 4 bases at V and 4 bases at J, with 17 bases in the middle. Germline lookup yields CDR1 SGHAT and CDR2 FQNNGV. The CDR3 is 15 residues long. CDR3 region: CASSYPTADGYEQYF. In DNA, the CDR3 is TGTGCCAGCAGCTACCCTACAGCTGACGGGTACGAGCAGTACTTC.

V and J are TRBV27 and TRBJ2-7; D perhaps matches TRBD1 (5 bases). This CDR3 is built from 12 residues. Trimming took off 5 bases at V and 6 bases at J, with 11 bases between the two ends. The germline gives CDR1 MNHEY, CDR2 SMNVEV (reference sequence). The CDR3 DNA reads as TGTGCCAGCAGTGATCCAGGGCGCGAGCAGTACTTC. It encodes CASSDPGREQYF.

This clonotype was seen more than once but under ten times. The rearrangement uses TRBV6-1 and TRBJ1-4, with 8 positions matching TRBD1. The germline gives CDR1 MNHNS, CDR2 SASEGT. The CDR3 has 15 residues. J lost 5 bases, V lost 8 bases, and 10 bases had no gene match. CDR3 DNA: TGTGCCAGCCGTCCAGGGGGCTTGTGGAATGAAAAACTGTTTTTT. Its protein is CASRPGGLWNEKLFF.